This T cell receptor beta chain was captured by sequencing in a study of spatial heterogeneity in lung cancer. Study as a whole: Consistent detection of more beta-chain than alpha-chain sequences was observed.

The CDR3 totals 14 residues. Per the germline V gene, CDR1 is MNHEY and CDR2 is SMNVEV (reference sequence). With V trimmed by 5 bases and J by 5 bases, 6 bases remained unmatched. TCRdb ran MiXCR on the 5' RACE reads and lists one entry per CDR3 protein. The sample yields around 2,500 distinct CDR3 sequences, over 40% seen once. Worth noting for this clonotype: Antigen: not known.

Time point specified: sample taken at primary tumor resection. Donation came from roughly 72 patients with untreated early-stage non-small cell lung cancer. Material for sequencing was whole RNA from tumor, nontumor lung or frozen PBMC, left unsorted. General observations from the study: The number of expanded tumor alpha and beta chains correlated with mutation number.

This specimen was lung tumor tissue, taken at surgery. This sequence joins TRBV27 and TRBJ2-3; 8 bases map to TRBD1. The origin of this receptor is a male donor with early-stage non-small cell lung cancer. DNA for the CDR3: TGTGCCAGCAGTAAGGACAGGGTGGGAGATACGCAGTATTTT. Translating gives CASSKDRVGDTQYF.